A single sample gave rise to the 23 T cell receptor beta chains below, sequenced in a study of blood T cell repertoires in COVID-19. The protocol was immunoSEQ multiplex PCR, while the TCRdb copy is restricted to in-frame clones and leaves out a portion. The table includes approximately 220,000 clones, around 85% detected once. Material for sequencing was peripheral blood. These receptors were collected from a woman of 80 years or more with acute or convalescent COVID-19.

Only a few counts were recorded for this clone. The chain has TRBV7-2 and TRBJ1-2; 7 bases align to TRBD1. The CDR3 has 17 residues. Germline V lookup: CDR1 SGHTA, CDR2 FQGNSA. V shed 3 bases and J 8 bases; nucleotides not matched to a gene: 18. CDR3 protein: CASSFQPGQVKVDGYTF. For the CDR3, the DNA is TGTGCCAGCAGCTTCCAGCCAGGACAGGTGAAGGTGGACGGCTACACCTTC.

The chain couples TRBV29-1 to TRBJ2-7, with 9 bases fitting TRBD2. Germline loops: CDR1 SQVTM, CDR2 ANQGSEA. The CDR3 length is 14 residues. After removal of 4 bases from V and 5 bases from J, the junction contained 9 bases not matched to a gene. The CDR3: CSVVSGRRLNEQYF. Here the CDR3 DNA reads TGCAGCGTTGTTAGCGGGAGAAGACTTAACGAGCAGTACTTC.

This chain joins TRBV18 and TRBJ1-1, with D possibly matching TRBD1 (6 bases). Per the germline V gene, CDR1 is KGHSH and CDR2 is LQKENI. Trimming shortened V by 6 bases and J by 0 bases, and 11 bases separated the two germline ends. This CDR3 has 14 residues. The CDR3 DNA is TGTGCCAGCTCTCCCACAGGGTTGAACACTGAAGCTTTCTTT. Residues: CASSPTGLNTEAFF.

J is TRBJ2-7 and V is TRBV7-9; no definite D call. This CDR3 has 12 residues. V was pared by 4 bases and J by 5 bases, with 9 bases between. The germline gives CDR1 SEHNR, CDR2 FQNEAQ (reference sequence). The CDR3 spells CASSSTEHEQYF. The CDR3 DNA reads TGTGCCAGCAGCTCAACAGAGCACGAGCAGTACTTC.

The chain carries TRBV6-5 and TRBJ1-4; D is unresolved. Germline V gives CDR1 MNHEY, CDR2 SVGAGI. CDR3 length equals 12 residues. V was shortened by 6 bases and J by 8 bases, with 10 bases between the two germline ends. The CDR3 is CASREGMEKLFF. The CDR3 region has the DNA TGTGCCAGCAGGGAGGGAATGGAAAAACTGTTTTTT.

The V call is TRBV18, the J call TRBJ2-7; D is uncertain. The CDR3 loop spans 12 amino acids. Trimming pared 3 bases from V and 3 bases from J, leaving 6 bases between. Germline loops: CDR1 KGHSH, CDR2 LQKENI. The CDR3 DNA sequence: TGTGCCAGCTCACCGGCAGTCTACGAGCAGTACTTC. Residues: CASSPAVYEQYF.

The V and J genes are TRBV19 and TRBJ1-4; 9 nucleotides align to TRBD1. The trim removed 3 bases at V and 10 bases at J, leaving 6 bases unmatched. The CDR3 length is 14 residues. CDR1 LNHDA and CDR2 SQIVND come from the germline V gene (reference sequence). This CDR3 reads CASSMGQGWRKLFF. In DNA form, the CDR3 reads TGTGCCAGTAGTATGGGACAGGGTTGGAGAAAACTGTTTTTT.

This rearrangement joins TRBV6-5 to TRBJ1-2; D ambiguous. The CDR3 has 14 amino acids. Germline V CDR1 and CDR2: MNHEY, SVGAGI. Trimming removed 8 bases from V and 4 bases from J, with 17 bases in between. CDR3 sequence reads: CASSAGSSLYGYTF. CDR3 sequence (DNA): TGTGCCAGCTCGGCGGGGAGCTCGCTCTATGGCTACACCTTC.

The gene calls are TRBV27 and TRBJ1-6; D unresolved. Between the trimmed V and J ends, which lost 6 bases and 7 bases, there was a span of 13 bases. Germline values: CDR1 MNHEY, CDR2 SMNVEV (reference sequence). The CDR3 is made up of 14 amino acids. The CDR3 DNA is TGTGCCAGCAGATCGGAGGGTCCCAATTCACCCCTCCACTTT. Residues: CASRSEGPNSPLHF.

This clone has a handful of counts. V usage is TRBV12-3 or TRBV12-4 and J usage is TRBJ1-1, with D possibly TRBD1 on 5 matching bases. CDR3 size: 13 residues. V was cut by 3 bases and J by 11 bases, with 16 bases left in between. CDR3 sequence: CASSFRGDGLAFF. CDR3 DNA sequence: TGTGCCAGCAGTTTTCGGGGGGACGGCCTGGCTTTCTTT.

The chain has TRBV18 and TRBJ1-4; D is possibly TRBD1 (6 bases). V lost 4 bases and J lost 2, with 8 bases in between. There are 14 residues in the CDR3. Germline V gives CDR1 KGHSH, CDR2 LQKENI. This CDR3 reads CASSQDRTNEKLFF. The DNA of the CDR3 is TGTGCCAGCTCACAAGACAGGACTAATGAAAAACTGTTTTTT.

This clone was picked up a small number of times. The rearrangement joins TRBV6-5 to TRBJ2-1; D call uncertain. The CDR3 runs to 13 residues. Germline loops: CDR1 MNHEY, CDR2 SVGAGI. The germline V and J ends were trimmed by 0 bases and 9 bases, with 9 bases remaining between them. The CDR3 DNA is TGTGCCAGCAGTTACTCCGGCGGTGGTGAGCAGTTCTTC. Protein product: CASSYSGGGEQFF.

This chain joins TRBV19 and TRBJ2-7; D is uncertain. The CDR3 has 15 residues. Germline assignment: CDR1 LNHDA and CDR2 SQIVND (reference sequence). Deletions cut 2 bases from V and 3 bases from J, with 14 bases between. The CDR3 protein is CASSISSRLVYEQYF. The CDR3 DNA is TGTGCCAGTAGTATATCATCCAGGTTAGTCTACGAGCAGTACTTC.

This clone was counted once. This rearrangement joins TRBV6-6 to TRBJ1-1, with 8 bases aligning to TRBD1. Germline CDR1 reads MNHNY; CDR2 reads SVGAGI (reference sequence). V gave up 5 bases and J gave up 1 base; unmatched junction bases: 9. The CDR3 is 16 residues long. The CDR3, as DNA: TGTGCCAGCAGTCGACAGGGGCCGTATCGGAACACTGAAGCTTTCTTT. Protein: CASSRQGPYRNTEAFF.

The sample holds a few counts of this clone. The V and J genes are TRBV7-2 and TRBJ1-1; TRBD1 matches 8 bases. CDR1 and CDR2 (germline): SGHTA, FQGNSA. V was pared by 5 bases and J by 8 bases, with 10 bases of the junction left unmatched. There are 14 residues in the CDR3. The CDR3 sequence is CASSTTGGTSEAFF. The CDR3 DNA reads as TGTGCCAGCAGCACAACAGGGGGGACCTCCGAAGCTTTCTTT. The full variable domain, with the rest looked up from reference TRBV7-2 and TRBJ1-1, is GAGVSQSPSNKVTEKGKDVELRCDPISGHTALYWYRQSLGQGLEFLIYFQGNSAPDKSGLPSDRFSAERTGGSVSTLTIQRTQQEDSAVYLCASSTTGGTSEAFFGQGTRLTVV.

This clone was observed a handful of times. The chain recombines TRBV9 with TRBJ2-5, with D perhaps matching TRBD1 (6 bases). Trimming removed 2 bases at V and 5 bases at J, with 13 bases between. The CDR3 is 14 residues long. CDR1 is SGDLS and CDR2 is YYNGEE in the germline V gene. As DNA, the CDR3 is TGTGCCAGCAGCGTTTCACAGGGTTGGGAGACCCAGTACTTC. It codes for CASSVSQGWETQYF.

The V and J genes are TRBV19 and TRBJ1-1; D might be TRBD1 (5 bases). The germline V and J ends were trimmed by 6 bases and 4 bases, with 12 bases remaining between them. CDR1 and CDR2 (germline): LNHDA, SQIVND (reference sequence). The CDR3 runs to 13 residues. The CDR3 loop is CASSQGVGTEAFF. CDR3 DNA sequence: TGTGCCAGTAGCCAGGGCGTAGGCACTGAAGCTTTCTTT.

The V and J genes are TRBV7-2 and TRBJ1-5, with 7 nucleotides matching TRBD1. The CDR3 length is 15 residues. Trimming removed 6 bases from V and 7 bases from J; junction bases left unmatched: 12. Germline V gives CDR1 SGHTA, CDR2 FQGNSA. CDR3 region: CASRPRQGGGQPQHF. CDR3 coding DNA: TGTGCCAGCAGACCTAGACAGGGCGGAGGCCAGCCCCAGCATTTT.

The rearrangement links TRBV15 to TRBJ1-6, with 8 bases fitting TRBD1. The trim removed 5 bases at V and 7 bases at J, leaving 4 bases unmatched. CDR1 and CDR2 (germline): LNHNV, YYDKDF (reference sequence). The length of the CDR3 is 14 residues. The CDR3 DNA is TGTGCCACCAGCCCGACAGGGGTAAATTCACCCCTCCACTTT. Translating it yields CATSPTGVNSPLHF.

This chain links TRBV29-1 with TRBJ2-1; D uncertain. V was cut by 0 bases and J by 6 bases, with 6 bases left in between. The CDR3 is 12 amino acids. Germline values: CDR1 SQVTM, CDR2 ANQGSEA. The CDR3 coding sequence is TGCAGCGTTGAAGACTCCCGCAATGAGCAGTTCTTC. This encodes CSVEDSRNEQFF.

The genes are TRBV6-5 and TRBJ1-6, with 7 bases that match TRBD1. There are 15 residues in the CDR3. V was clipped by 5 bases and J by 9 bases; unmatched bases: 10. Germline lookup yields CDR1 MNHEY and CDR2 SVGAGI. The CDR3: CASSLQTGSGSPLHF. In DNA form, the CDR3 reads TGTGCCAGCAGTCTCCAGACAGGGTCAGGTTCACCCCTCCACTTT.

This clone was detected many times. The CDR3 protein is CATTSGYNEQFF. The CDR3 DNA is TGTGCCACGACTAGCGGCTACAATGAGCAGTTCTTC. The chain couples TRBV6-5 to TRBJ2-1, with TRBD2 matching 9 bases. The CDR3 length is 12 residues. Germline lookup yields CDR1 MNHEY and CDR2 SVGAGI. V was clipped by 10 bases and J by 3 bases; unmatched bases: 1.

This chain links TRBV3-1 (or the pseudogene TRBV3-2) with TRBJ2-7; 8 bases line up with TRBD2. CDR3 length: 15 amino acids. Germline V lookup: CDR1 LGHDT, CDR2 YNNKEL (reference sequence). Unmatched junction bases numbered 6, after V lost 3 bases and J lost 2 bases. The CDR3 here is CASSHIAGHTYEQYF. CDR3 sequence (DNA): TGTGCCAGCAGCCACATAGCGGGGCACACCTACGAGCAGTACTTC.